This T cell receptor (beta chain) was identified in a study of HIV-infected patients and healthy controls (dated by TCRdb to the mid-2010s). Notes on the research overall: The question the study tested was whether immune perturbation and reconstitution could be captured by deep TCR repertoire sequencing of small blood samples from HIV patients. Results and caveats for the whole study, not just this receptor: Oligoclonality may be reflected in the significantly higher mean Gini indices of HIV-infected repertoires compared with controls. HLA typing of donors was not performed in the study. Compared with controls, HIV-infected patients showed significantly different mean usage of eight alpha and eight beta V genes. HIV-associated CDR3s exhibited a significant reduction in frequency during therapy, whereas CMV-associated CDR3s exhibited no significant change, although the majority increased in frequency. Alpha-chain CDR3s from MAIT cells occurred at high frequency in healthy controls but were severely depleted in HIV+ repertoires. Healthy control repertoires showed roughly threefold more distinct CDR3s and higher Shannon diversity than untreated HIV+ repertoires. Size-matched repertoire data did not replicate the apparent post-therapy recovery of the Gini index in HIV-infected patients. The observed differences in diversity could not be explained by the slight differences in age and sex profiles between the study cohorts. Pairing of alpha and beta chains was not determined in the samples. Sequencing depth was restricted by the use of whole blood, which also prevented the dynamics of distinct T-cell subpopulations from being separated. Processing was restricted to sixteen HIV-infected individuals, which the authors judged to be a major constraint on the generalizability of the findings. Differing numbers of distinct sequences in patients and controls hindered comparison, and size-matching assigned excessive weight to rare events in the HIV-infected data. More CDR3s were shared between individuals among healthy controls than among HIV+ patients, as measured by Jaccard index and by the count of highly shared sequences.

Whole blood was used without cell fractionation, so all unsorted peripheral T cells were reflected in the repertoire. As controls, some ten uninfected healthy donors were sampled, and four of those donors gave samples twice, approximately 3 months apart. For RNA extraction, 2.5 to 3 ml of peripheral blood was drawn into Tempus tubes. Residual genomic DNA was removed with the TURBO-DNase kit and globin mRNA was depleted with GLOBINclear. Using SuperScript III with primers targeting the alpha and beta constant regions, 500 ng of RNA was reverse transcribed. Alpha and beta chain libraries were generated separately via chain-specific third strand synthesis with multiplexing indices. In the protocol, all rearrangements within a chain were amplified with a single primer pair so that primer bias was avoided, and molecular barcodes were added to each cDNA molecule. The SP2 sequencing primer site and a random hexamer were carried on a 5' RACE adapter, to which purified cDNA was joined by T4 RNA Ligase 1. Second strand synthesis was primed from the SP2 site with Phusion polymerase, using slow temperature ramps to favor optimal annealing. Each molecule's 12-nucleotide barcode consisted of two random hexamer sequences, both added before amplification and joined together. P5 and P7 adapter elements plus a second index were added in a short first PCR, which was followed by an approximately 21-cycle amplification PCR with P5s and P7 primers. Libraries received 25 to 35 PCR cycles in total, were quantified on a Qubit, sized on a Bioanalyzer, and diluted to 4 nM. Sequencing of the normalized libraries was done on an Illumina MiSeq using 2 x 250 paired-end kits. Reverse transcription reactions underwent purification over MinElute columns, with elution into around 9.4 ul Tris-Cl. A 1:1 ratio of AMPure XP beads was used to clean the adapter ligations after they had run for over 20 hours at 16 degrees C. For the original study's pipeline: A modified Decombinator that output V, J, insert and barcode information was used to process the demultiplexed FASTQ files. Sequences sharing a barcode but differing from the dominant sequence were discarded as errors, and barcodes clustered at Levenshtein distance 3 were counted to estimate original cDNA molecules. Downstream analyses used R packages ineq, vegan, igraph and RCytoscape, with IMGT nomenclature and CDR3 definitions. V gene usage was computed over distinct sequences, each TCR counted once to avoid skew from clonal expansion. Unique CDR3 amino acid sequences within a donor were connected in similarity networks whenever two sequences differed by a single Levenshtein edit. In the repertoires, a search was made for a compiled set of published HIV-specific CDR3s (approximately 90 alpha, approximately 700 beta) and CMV-specific CDR3s (approximately 13 alpha, around 230 beta). Random subsampling to size-matched repertoires demonstrated that the decreased diversity in patients did not result from their lower sequence numbers. TCRdb redid the processing of the public reads, applying fastp at Q25 and MiXCR, and retained in-frame beta chains. All rows with the same CDR3 protein become a single entry with the most common DNA and genes. The V and J calls here are based on TCRdb, not the publication. Across this sample there are 10,000 or so distinct CDR3 sequences, with 6.5% to 9% seen only once. Together, the top ten hold under 6.5% of the sample.

The table lists this clonotype with many counts. The target of this receptor is not known. Base qualities are not provided; no much larger clone lies one nucleotide away. The CDR3 sequence holds 15 residues, the cysteine and phenylalanine included. The retained sequence is limited to the CDR3, 45 bases, with the frame set at the first base. Trimming leaves V shorter by 2 bases and J shorter by 2 bases, with the junction holding 4 bases beyond the gene matches. Based on the germline V gene (reference sequence), the CDR1 and CDR2 sequences are LGHDT and YNNKEL. The sample taken for sequencing was blood. The chain uses TRBV3-1 and TRBJ2-5, with TRBD2 identical over 8 junction bases. This TCR was sampled from an adult in good health. CDR3 region: CASSQSSGVQETQYF. The nucleotide sequence is TGTGCCAGCAGCCAAAGTAGCGGGGTTCAAGAGACCCAGTACTTC.